The 18 T cell receptor beta chains in this list originate from one sample, sequenced in a study of CD8+CD57+ T cells in acquired aplastic anemia. Genomic DNA acted as the template from which TCR beta VDJ combination and CDR3 sequence profiling were carried out. One entry per CDR3 protein, called by TCRdb with MiXCR from the reads. The sample holds about 160,000 distinct CDR3 sequences, approximately 44% seen once. Sequencing was carried out using sorted CD4+, CD8+, or CD8+CD57+ T cells (not recorded which) from PBMCs. Source of these receptors: a human donor in good health.

This clonotype showed up many times. V is TRBV19 and J is TRBJ2-6; a possible D gene is TRBD1 (5 bases). The germline CDR1 and CDR2 sequences are LNHDA and SQIVND (reference sequence). Between the trimmed V and J ends, which lost 9 bases and 0 bases, there was a span of 12 bases. The CDR3 has 15 amino acids. The CDR3 nucleotides read TGTGCCAGCCATACAGGACCCTCTGGGGCCAACGTCCTGACTTTC. Its protein is CASHTGPSGANVLTF.

This clonotype has a handful of counts. The V call is TRBV27, the J call TRBJ1-1, with 7 bases matching TRBD1. Trimming at V came to 1 base and at J to 4 bases, leaving 3 bases not matched to a gene. Germline values: CDR1 MNHEY, CDR2 SMNVEV (reference sequence). The CDR3 totals 14 residues. The CDR3 sequence is CASSLYDRVTEAFF. DNA for the CDR3: TGTGCCAGCAGTTTATACGACAGGGTCACTGAAGCTTTCTTT.

Turning to this clonotype: Possible read error: a much larger clone is one base away. The chain employs TRBV20-1 and TRBJ2-1, with D uncertain. This CDR3 is built from 14 residues. CDR1 and CDR2 (germline): DFQATT, SNEGSKA (reference sequence). V lost 5 bases to trimming and J lost 0 bases, with 11 bases between them. CDR3 amino acids: CSAEDRNSYNEQFF. CDR3 sequence (DNA): TGCAGTGCTGAAGACCGGAACTCCTACAATGAGCAGTTCTTC.

The V gene is TRBV7-2, the J gene TRBJ1-6; D uncertain. Germline assignment: CDR1 SGHTA and CDR2 FQGNSA. The CDR3 covers 13 residues. V was clipped by 4 bases and J by 10 bases, with 11 bases between them. CDR3 in amino acids: CASSSLGVSPLHF. CDR3 bases: TGTGCCAGCAGCTCCCTTGGAGTCTCACCCCTCCACTTT.

The gene calls are TRBV14 and TRBJ1-6; maybe TRBD1 (6 bases). Trimming shortened V by 2 bases and J by 6 bases, and 17 bases separated the two germline ends. This CDR3 spans 17 amino acids. Germline V gives CDR1 SGHDN, CDR2 FVKESK. CDR3 region: CASSQSGAGDGNSPLHF. CDR3 in DNA: TGTGCCAGCAGCCAATCGGGGGCAGGGGATGGTAATTCACCCCTCCACTTT.

This chain links TRBV28 with TRBJ1-6, with D perhaps TRBD1 (5 bases). The CDR3 is 15 amino acids. Trimming pared 5 bases from V and 5 bases from J, leaving 13 bases between. Germline CDR1 reads MDHEN; CDR2 reads SYDVKM. Here the CDR3 DNA reads TGTGCCAGCAGTCCCATTCAGGGAGATAATTCACCCCTCCACTTT. This translates into CASSPIQGDNSPLHF.

This clonotype appeared a single time. The V gene is TRBV15, the J gene TRBJ2-5; D might be TRBD1 or TRBD2, each matching 6 bases. CDR1 and CDR2 from the germline V gene are LNHNV and YYDKDF (reference sequence). V was shortened by 3 bases and J by 4 bases, with 9 bases between the two germline ends. CDR3 length: 13 amino acids. The CDR3 loop reads CATSRRGAETQYF. The CDR3, as DNA: TGTGCCACCAGCAGGAGGGGGGCAGAGACCCAGTACTTC.

Regarding this clonotype: A much larger clonotype is one base distant, so this may be a read error. J is TRBJ2-2 and V is TRBV12-3 or TRBV12-4; no definite D call. Deletions cut 7 bases from V and 5 bases from J, with 11 bases between. The CDR3 is made up of 13 amino acids. In DNA form, the CDR3 reads TGTGCCAGCATTTTCTTCGATACCGGGGAGCTGTTTTTT. It is translated as CASIFFDTGELFF.

This clonotype turned up a few times. A read error is possible here, since a much larger clone lies one base away. The V gene is TRBV20-1, the J gene TRBJ2-1, with 7 bases that match TRBD2. The CDR3 consists of 14 residues. Germline CDR1 DFQATT, CDR2 SNEGSKA (reference sequence). CDR3 DNA sequence: TGCAGTGCTAGACAACTAGCGTTGAGCGGGTCCTACCTCTTC. Amino acids: CSARQLALSGSYLF.

For this clonotype: One junction end disagrees with the germline gene, perhaps due to a read error. This chain links TRBV20-1 with TRBJ2-7, with D hard to call. Germline V lookup: CDR1 DFQATT, CDR2 SNEGSKA (reference sequence). This CDR3 region has 13 residues. The CDR3 nucleotides are TGCAGCGCTACGGGCAGATACTCCTACGAGCAGTACTTC. This encodes CSATGRYSYEQYF.

This chain connects TRBV11-1 to TRBJ2-1; 7 bases are shared with TRBD2. The germline CDR1 and CDR2 sequences are SGHAT and FQDESV (reference sequence). The ends lost 7 bases at V and 5 bases at J; junction bases unmatched: 8. CDR3 size: 14 residues. The CDR3 here is CASKSERGHNEQFF. For the CDR3, the DNA is TGTGCCAGCAAGAGCGAGCGGGGCCACAATGAGCAGTTCTTC.

The chain is built from TRBV24-1 and TRBJ2-7; 7 bases match TRBD2. The J segment lost 7 bases and the V segment lost 5 bases, leaving 4 bases of the junction unmatched. The CDR3 extends over 12 amino acids. Germline values: CDR1 KGHDR, CDR2 SFDVKD. CDR3 amino acids: CATSVGGKEQYF. The CDR3 nucleotides read TGTGCCACCAGTGTGGGGGGGAAGGAGCAGTACTTC.

The chain links TRBV2 to TRBJ1-5; possibly TRBD1 for D (5 bases). Germline CDR1 is SNHLY and CDR2 is FYNNEI. V lost 2 bases and J 2 bases, leaving 10 bases between the germline ends. There are 15 residues in the CDR3. The CDR3 protein is CASSERGIGNQPQHF. The CDR3 region has the DNA TGTGCCAGCAGTGAAAGGGGCATTGGCAATCAGCCCCAGCATTTT.

With regard to this clonotype: A much larger clone differs from this one at a single base, so this may be a read error. The gene calls are TRBV5-1 and TRBJ2-5; TRBD2 matches at 12 bases. Looked up from germline, CDR1 is SGHRS and CDR2 is YFSETQ. The CDR3 consists of 14 residues. The CDR3 region is CVSSLTSGGETQYF. DNA of the CDR3: TGCGTCAGCAGCTTGACTAGCGGGGGAGAGACCCAGTACTTC.

About this clonotype itself: A junction end diverges from the germline sequence, so it may reflect a read error. The chain links TRBV29-1 to TRBJ1-2; D is unclear. From germline, CDR1 is SQVTM and CDR2 ANQGSEA. The CDR3 is made up of 14 amino acids. Here the CDR3 DNA reads TGCAGCGTTGAAGATCTTCGGAGCAGCTATAGCTACACCTTC. This codes for CSVEDLRSSYSYTF.

This clonotype was counted at least ten times. This chain uses TRBV6-1 with TRBJ1-6; no clear D. The CDR3 sequence is 16 residues long. V dropped 7 bases and J dropped 0 bases, with 13 bases sitting between them. Germline V gives CDR1 MNHNS, CDR2 SASEGT. CDR3 in amino acids: CASTSLASSYNSPLHF. The CDR3 coding sequence is TGTGCCAGCACCTCCCTCGCTAGCTCCTATAATTCACCCCTCCACTTT.

This clonotype was counted ten times or more. The rearrangement links TRBV9 to TRBJ2-2; the D call may be TRBD1 or TRBD2 (5 bases each). There are 15 residues in the CDR3. V was shortened by 0 bases and J by 6 bases, with 12 bases between the two germline ends. The germline V gene encodes CDR1 SGDLS and CDR2 YYNGEE. CDR3 sequence (DNA): TGTGCCAGCAGCGTAGGCGGTGGGGACCCCGGGGAGCTGTTTTTT. Amino acid sequence: CASSVGGGDPGELFF.

This clonotype was seen repeatedly, ten times or more. The V and J genes are TRBV4-2 and TRBJ2-1; 11 nucleotides align to TRBD2. CDR3 length: 19 amino acids. Germline CDR1 reads LGHNA; CDR2 reads YNFKEQ. V lost 4 bases to trimming and J lost 2 bases; unmatched junction nucleotides: 13. The CDR3 region is CASSPHPSTSGGPYNEQFF. In DNA form, the CDR3 reads TGTGCCAGCAGCCCACATCCCTCAACTAGCGGGGGCCCCTACAATGAGCAGTTCTTC.